What follows is one TCR beta chain and its context. Antigen specificity is unknown. This CDR3 is 15 amino acids long. V was clipped by 0 bases and J by 4 bases, with 9 bases between them. From germline, CDR1 is LNHNV and CDR2 YYDKDF (reference sequence). Profiling relied on immunoSEQ multiplex PCR, and the TCRdb table lists in-frame clones only, not all of them. The table has over 65,000 clones, over 85% seen once. These data belong to a study of OX40 agonist ivuxolimab in advanced cancers. Across the whole study: It was permissible to have had prior anti-PD-1, anti-PD-L1 or anti-CTLA-4 therapy, and around 43% had some. Whole-study results and caveats: Relatively little clonal expansion, among the lowest observed, appeared in partial responders at 0.1-3.0 mg/kg.

The sample was CD4+ or CD8+ T cells sorted from blood, taken in a trial of the OX40 agonist ivuxolimab. The J gene is TRBJ1-4, the V gene TRBV15; D gene unclear. The origin of this receptor is an adult with an advanced solid tumor such as melanoma, head and neck, liver or kidney cancer. The CDR3 bases are TGTGCCACCAGCAGAGATGGTGGAGGTAATGAAAAACTGTTTTTT. Translation gives CATSRDGGGNEKLFF.